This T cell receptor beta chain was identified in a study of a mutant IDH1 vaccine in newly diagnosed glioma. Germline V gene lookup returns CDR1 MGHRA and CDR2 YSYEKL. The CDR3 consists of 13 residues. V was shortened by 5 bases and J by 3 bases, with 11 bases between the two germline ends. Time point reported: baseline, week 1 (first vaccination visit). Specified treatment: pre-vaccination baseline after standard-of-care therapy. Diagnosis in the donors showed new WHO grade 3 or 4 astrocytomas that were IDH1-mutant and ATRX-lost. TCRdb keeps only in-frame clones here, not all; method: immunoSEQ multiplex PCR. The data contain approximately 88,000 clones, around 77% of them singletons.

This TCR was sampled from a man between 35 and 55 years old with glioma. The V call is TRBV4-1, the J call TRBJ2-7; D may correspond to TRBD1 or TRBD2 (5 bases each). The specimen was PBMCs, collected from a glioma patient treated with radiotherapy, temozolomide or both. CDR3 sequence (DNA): TGCGCCAGCAGCTGGGACGCCGGCTACGAGCAGTACTTC. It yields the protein CASSWDAGYEQYF.